Following are 2 T cell receptor beta chains from one sample sequenced in a study of blood T cell repertoires in COVID-19 (dated by TCRdb to 2018 to 2021). To prepare the library, the immunoSEQ multiplex PCR assay was applied. The clones in this table, taken by TCRdb from immuneACCESS, are in-frame only. Not every clone is retained; where verified, under half of the shortfall comes from an unresolved V gene, and the cause of the rest is unknown. In this sample the table shows about 140,000 clones, 65% to 85% of which occur a single time. Roughly 4.9% of the sample is held by the ten biggest clonotypes. The specimen was PBMCs or T cells enriched from blood (not recorded which). These receptors originate from a man in his sixties or seventies who had been exposed to COVID-19.

The V call is TRBV4-1, the J call TRBJ1-2, with D perhaps matching TRBD1 (6 bases). Germline V gives CDR1 MGHRA, CDR2 YSYEKL. This CDR3 is 13 amino acids long. V lost 0 bases, J lost 6 bases, and 8 bases lay in between. The CDR3 nucleotides are TGCGCCAGCAGCCAAGACGGGGGGCATGGCTACACCTTC. It encodes CASSQDGGHGYTF.

This chain uses TRBV19 with TRBJ1-4; the D gene is possibly TRBD1 (6 bases). The germline CDR1 and CDR2 sequences are LNHDA and SQIVND (reference sequence). The CDR3 spans 12 residues. Trimming took 9 bases from V and 8 from J, leaving 13 bases between them. The CDR3 spells CASRTGWEKLFF. The CDR3 region has the DNA TGTGCCAGCAGAACAGGGTGGGAAAAACTGTTTTTT.